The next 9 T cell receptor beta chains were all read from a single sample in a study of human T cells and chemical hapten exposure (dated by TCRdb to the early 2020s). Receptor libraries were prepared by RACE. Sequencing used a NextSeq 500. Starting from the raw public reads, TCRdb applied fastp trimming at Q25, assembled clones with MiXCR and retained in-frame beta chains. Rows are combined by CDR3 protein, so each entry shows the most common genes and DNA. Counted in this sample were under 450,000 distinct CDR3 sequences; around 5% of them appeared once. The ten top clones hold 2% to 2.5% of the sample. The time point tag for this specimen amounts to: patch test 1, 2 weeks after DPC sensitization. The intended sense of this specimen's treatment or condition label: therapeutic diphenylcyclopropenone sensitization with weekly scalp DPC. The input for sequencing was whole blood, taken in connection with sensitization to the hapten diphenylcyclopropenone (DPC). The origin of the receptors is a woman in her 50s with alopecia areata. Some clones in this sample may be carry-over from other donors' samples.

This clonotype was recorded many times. The chain's CDR3 is CASSPQKNEQFF. CDR3 DNA sequence: TGTGCCAGCAGTCCGCAGAAAAATGAGCAGTTCTTC. This chain uses TRBV28 with TRBJ2-1; D is ambiguous. Germline-derived CDR1 and CDR2 are MDHEN and SYDVKM. CDR3 length equals 12 residues. V shed 5 bases and J shed 7 bases, with 9 bases lying between them.

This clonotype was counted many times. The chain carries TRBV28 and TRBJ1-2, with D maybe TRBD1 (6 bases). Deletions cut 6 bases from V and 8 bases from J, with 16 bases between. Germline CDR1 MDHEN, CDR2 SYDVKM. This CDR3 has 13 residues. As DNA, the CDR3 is TGTGCCAGCAGCAGGGACAACCGACGAGGCTACACCTTC. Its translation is CASSRDNRRGYTF.

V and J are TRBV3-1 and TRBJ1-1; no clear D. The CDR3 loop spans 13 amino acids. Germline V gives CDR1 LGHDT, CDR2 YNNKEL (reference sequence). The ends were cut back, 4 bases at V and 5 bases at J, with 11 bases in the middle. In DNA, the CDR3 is TGTGCCAGCAGCCCAGCCGGAGGTACTGAAGCTTTCTTT. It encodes CASSPAGGTEAFF.

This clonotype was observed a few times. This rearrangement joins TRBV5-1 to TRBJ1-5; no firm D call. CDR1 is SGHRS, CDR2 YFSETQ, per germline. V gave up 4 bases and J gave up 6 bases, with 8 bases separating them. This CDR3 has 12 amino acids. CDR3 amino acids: CASSETGQPQHF. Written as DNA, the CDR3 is TGCGCCAGCAGCGAGACGGGTCAGCCCCAGCATTTT.

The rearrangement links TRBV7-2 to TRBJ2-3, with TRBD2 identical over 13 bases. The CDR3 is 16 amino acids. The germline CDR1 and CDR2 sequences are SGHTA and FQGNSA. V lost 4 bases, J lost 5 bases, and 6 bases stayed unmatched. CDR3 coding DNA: TGTGCCAGCAGCTCCTCACTAGCGGGGGGGGAAGATACGCAGTATTTT. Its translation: CASSSSLAGGEDTQYF.

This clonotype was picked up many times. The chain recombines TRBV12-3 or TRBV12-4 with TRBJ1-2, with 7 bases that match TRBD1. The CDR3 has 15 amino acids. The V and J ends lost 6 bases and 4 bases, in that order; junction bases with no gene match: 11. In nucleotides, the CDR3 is TGTGCCAGCAGCCTTGGGACAGCCCCTGGCTATGGCTACACCTTC. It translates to CASSLGTAPGYGYTF.

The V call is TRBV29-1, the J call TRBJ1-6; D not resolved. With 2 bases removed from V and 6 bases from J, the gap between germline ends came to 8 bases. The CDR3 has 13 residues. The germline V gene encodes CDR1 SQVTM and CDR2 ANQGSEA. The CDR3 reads CSVETELNSPLHF. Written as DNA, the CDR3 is TGCAGCGTTGAAACAGAACTTAATTCACCCCTCCACTTT. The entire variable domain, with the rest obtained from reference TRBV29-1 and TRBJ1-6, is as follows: SAVISQKPSRDICQRGTSLTIQCQVDSQVTMMFWYRQQPGQSLTLIATANQGSEATYESGFVIDKFPISRPNLTFSTLTVSNMSPEDSSIYLCSVETELNSPLHFGNGTRLTVT.

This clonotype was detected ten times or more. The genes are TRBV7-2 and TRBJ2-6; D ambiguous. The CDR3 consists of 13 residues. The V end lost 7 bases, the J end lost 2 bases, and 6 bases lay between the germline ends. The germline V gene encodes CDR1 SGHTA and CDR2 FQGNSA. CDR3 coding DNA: TGTGCCAGCACCCTCCCTGGGGCCAACGTCCTGACTTTC. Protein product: CASTLPGANVLTF.

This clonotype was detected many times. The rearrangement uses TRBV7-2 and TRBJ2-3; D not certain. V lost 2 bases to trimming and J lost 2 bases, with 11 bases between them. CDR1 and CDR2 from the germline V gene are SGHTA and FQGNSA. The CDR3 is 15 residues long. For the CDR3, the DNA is TGTGCCAGCAGCTTATTGCCAATCACCACAGATACGCAGTATTTT. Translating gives CASSLLPITTDTQYF.